This is a list of T cell receptor beta chains from one sample in a study of identical twins. TCRdb fed the 5' RACE reads into MiXCR, producing one record per CDR3 protein. Altogether under 800,000 distinct CDR3 sequences are present, 21% being singletons, with the ten largest covering 4% to 5.5%. Another study also made use of these data, one on T cells expressing NK-cell markers.

Sequencing was performed on PBMCs. The receptors here all came from a woman between 18 and 30 years old in good health. CDR3s include the opening cysteine and the closing phenylalanine or tryptophan. A D gene is named only where the DNA matches it firmly. Expanded clones are given a class, and other clones once, few, many or no size at all.

>TRBV6-2/TRBV6-3|few|TRBJ1-5|NA
CASRDGYSNQPQHF
TGTGCCAGCAGGGACGGTTATAGCAATCAGCCCCAGCATTTT
>TRBV7-8|NA|TRBJ2-3|NA
CASSDASESTDTQYF
TGTGCCAGCAGCGATGCTAGTGAGAGCACAGATACGCAGTATTTT
>TRBV4-2|NA|TRBJ2-7|NA
CASSIPGLNSYEQYF
TGTGCCAGCAGCATCCCGGGACTTAACTCCTACGAGCAGTACTTC
>TRBV5-1|NA|TRBJ2-5|NA
CASSIYSTGEETQYF
TGCGCCAGCAGCATCTACTCGACAGGTGAAGAGACCCAGTACTTC
>TRBV11-2|once|TRBJ1-4|NA
CASSPPGRAYEKLFF
TGTGCCAGCAGCCCGCCGGGTAGGGCTTATGAAAAACTGTTTTTT
>TRBV7-9|NA|TRBJ1-5|NA
CASSLGNGIRAQHF
TGTGCCAGCAGCTTAGGTAATGGGATAAGGGCCCAGCATTTT
>TRBV15|many|TRBJ2-3|NA
CATSAQTTQYF
TGTGCCACCAGCGCGCAGACGACGCAGTATTTT
>TRBV12-3/TRBV12-4|many|TRBJ1-2|NA
CASRSQGGYTF
TGTGCCAGCAGATCCCAGGGGGGCTACACCTTC
>TRBV5-1|few|TRBJ1-1|TRBD1
CASSRGQGDTDTEAFF
TGCGCCAGCAGCAGGGGACAGGGGGATACGGACACTGAAGCTTTCTTT
>TRBV29-1|few|TRBJ2-1|NA
CSVTGYFEQFF
TGCAGCGTTACAGGCTACTTTGAGCAGTTCTTC
>TRBV6-2/TRBV6-3|NA|TRBJ2-7|TRBD2
CASSYPGLAQYF
TGTGCCAGCAGTTACCCCGGACTAGCGCAGTACTTC